These T cell receptor beta chains were read from a single sample in a study of T cell responses to AZD1222 COVID-19 vaccine. Clones were read by immunoSEQ multiplex PCR, and TCRdb kept only the in-frame ones, dropping some. The profile shows about 150,000 clones, more than 75% of them singletons. The specimen was peripheral blood, collected on day 0 of AZD1222 vaccination. The receptors stem from an adult in good health. Each CDR3 is given with its conserved first and last residue. The D gene is left open where the match is weak. Expanded clones get a size class; other rows say once, few or many, or leave the size out.

cdr3_nt: TGTGCCACCAGCATGGTTAACAACCAAGAGACCCAGTACTTC
cdr3_aa: CATSMVNNQETQYF
j_call: TRBJ2-5
v_call: TRBV15
d_call: NA
clone_size: NA

cdr3_nt: TGCGCCAGCAGCTCGGGGGCACCTGAAGATACGCAGTATTTT
cdr3_aa: CASSSGAPEDTQYF
j_call: TRBJ2-3
v_call: TRBV5-1
d_call: NA
clone_size: NA

cdr3_nt: TGTGCCAGTAGAAACCTATCACGGGAGCAAGAGACCCAGTACTTC
cdr3_aa: CASRNLSREQETQYF
j_call: TRBJ2-5
v_call: TRBV19
d_call: NA
clone_size: NA

cdr3_nt: TGTGCCACCAGTGATTGCACAGGGGGCTCTGGAAACACCATATATTTT
cdr3_aa: CATSDCTGGSGNTIYF
j_call: TRBJ1-3
v_call: TRBV24-1
d_call: TRBD1
clone_size: NA

cdr3_nt: TGTGCCAGTGGCGGGACAGCCGTGGGCGAGCAGTACTTC
cdr3_aa: CASGGTAVGEQYF
j_call: TRBJ2-7
v_call: TRBV2
d_call: NA
clone_size: NA

cdr3_nt: TGCGCCAGCAGCGAACGCCGGGGGGTAGACACTGAAGCTTTCTTT
cdr3_aa: CASSERRGVDTEAFF
j_call: TRBJ1-1
v_call: TRBV5-1
d_call: NA
clone_size: NA

cdr3_nt: TGTGCCAGCTCTTCCGTCGGGGGACGCAATCAGCCCCAGCATTTT
cdr3_aa: CASSSVGGRNQPQHF
j_call: TRBJ1-5
v_call: TRBV18
d_call: NA
clone_size: NA

cdr3_nt: TGTGCCATCAGTATACAGGGGGAGGATTCACCCCTCCACTTT
cdr3_aa: CAISIQGEDSPLHF
j_call: TRBJ1-6
v_call: TRBV10-3
d_call: TRBD1
clone_size: NA

cdr3_nt: TGTGCCTGGAAGGGACGGGACAATCAGCCCCAGCATTTT
cdr3_aa: CAWKGRDNQPQHF
j_call: TRBJ1-5
v_call: TRBV30
d_call: NA
clone_size: NA

cdr3_nt: TGTGCCAGTAGTTCCCACCCCTCGACCGAGTCCCTGTTTTTT
cdr3_aa: CASSSHPSTESLFF
j_call: TRBJ1-4
v_call: TRBV19
d_call: NA
clone_size: NA

cdr3_nt: TGTGCCAGCAGTGGAAATAGCGGGGGCTACTACTACGAGCAGTACTTC
cdr3_aa: CASSGNSGGYYYEQYF
j_call: TRBJ2-7
v_call: TRBV25-1
d_call: TRBD2
clone_size: NA

cdr3_nt: TGTGCCAGCAGCTTATTTGTCACACTTGAGCTGTTTTTT
cdr3_aa: CASSLFVTLELFF
j_call: TRBJ2-2
v_call: TRBV7-2
d_call: NA
clone_size: once

cdr3_nt: TGTGCCAAGACGCCGGGACAGCGGTACCAAGAGACCCAGTACTTC
cdr3_aa: CAKTPGQRYQETQYF
j_call: TRBJ2-5
v_call: TRBV6-5
d_call: TRBD1
clone_size: NA

cdr3_nt: TGTGCCAGCACGCCCGGGGGGGCCTGGAATGAGCAGTTCTTC
cdr3_aa: CASTPGGAWNEQFF
j_call: TRBJ2-1
v_call: TRBV11-2
d_call: TRBD2
clone_size: NA

cdr3_nt: TGTGCCAGCACCCCAAGCGGGACTAGCTTCAATGAGCAGTTCTTC
cdr3_aa: CASTPSGTSFNEQFF
j_call: TRBJ2-1
v_call: TRBV3-1/TRBV3-2
d_call: TRBD2
clone_size: NA

cdr3_nt: TGTGCCAGCAGTCCCCTAGGAGGAACCGCGATGAACACTGAAGCTTTCTTT
cdr3_aa: CASSPLGGTAMNTEAFF
j_call: TRBJ1-1
v_call: TRBV27
d_call: NA
clone_size: NA

cdr3_nt: TGTGCCAGCAGCTTAAATTCCCCTCCCAATTCACCCCTCCACTTT
cdr3_aa: CASSLNSPPNSPLHF
j_call: TRBJ1-6
v_call: TRBV7-3
d_call: NA
clone_size: NA

cdr3_nt: TGTGCCAGCAGCTTGGGGCGGCTAGCGGGAGGCTTCACAGATACGCAGTATTTT
cdr3_aa: CASSLGRLAGGFTDTQYF
j_call: TRBJ2-3
v_call: TRBV5-8
d_call: TRBD2
clone_size: NA

cdr3_nt: TGCGCCAGCAGCTTGACGCAAAGGAACACTGAAGCTTTCTTT
cdr3_aa: CASSLTQRNTEAFF
j_call: TRBJ1-1
v_call: TRBV5-1
d_call: NA
clone_size: NA

cdr3_nt: TGTGCCAGCAGTTACTACAGGGAGGGAAACACCATATATTTT
cdr3_aa: CASSYYREGNTIYF
j_call: TRBJ1-3
v_call: TRBV6-5
d_call: NA
clone_size: once

cdr3_nt: TGCGCCAGCAGCCTAGGACAGACCTATGGCTACACCTTC
cdr3_aa: CASSLGQTYGYTF
j_call: TRBJ1-2
v_call: TRBV5-1
d_call: NA
clone_size: NA

cdr3_nt: TGTGCCAGCAGTTTACCAGGGAACAATTCACCCCTCCACTTT
cdr3_aa: CASSLPGNNSPLHF
j_call: TRBJ1-6
v_call: TRBV28
d_call: NA
clone_size: few

cdr3_nt: TGTGCCAGCAGCGTAGATAACAGGGGGATTTGGAACACCATATATTTT
cdr3_aa: CASSVDNRGIWNTIYF
j_call: TRBJ1-3
v_call: TRBV9
d_call: TRBD1
clone_size: NA

cdr3_nt: TGTGCCAGCAGTTCCCGGGACAGCCGGGAAGGCAATCAGCCCCAGCATTTT
cdr3_aa: CASSSRDSREGNQPQHF
j_call: TRBJ1-5
v_call: TRBV27
d_call: TRBD1
clone_size: NA

cdr3_nt: TGTGCCAGCAGTGCTAACAGGCGCTCTGGAAACACCATATATTTT
cdr3_aa: CASSANRRSGNTIYF
j_call: TRBJ1-3
v_call: TRBV27
d_call: NA
clone_size: NA

cdr3_nt: TGTGCCAGCAGCCTCCAGGGGGTGTGGACAGATACGCAGTATTTT
cdr3_aa: CASSLQGVWTDTQYF
j_call: TRBJ2-3
v_call: TRBV14
d_call: TRBD1
clone_size: once

cdr3_nt: TGTGCCAGCAGCTTAAATTCAGCCGGAAACACCATATATTTT
cdr3_aa: CASSLNSAGNTIYF
j_call: TRBJ1-3
v_call: TRBV11-2
d_call: NA
clone_size: NA

cdr3_nt: TGTGCCAGCAGTTTTACCGGGACAGGGGGTTACGAGCAGTACTTC
cdr3_aa: CASSFTGTGGYEQYF
j_call: TRBJ2-7
v_call: TRBV28
d_call: TRBD1
clone_size: NA

cdr3_nt: TGCGCCAGCAGCTTGGGGGGGATAGCTGGAAACACCATATATTTT
cdr3_aa: CASSLGGIAGNTIYF
j_call: TRBJ1-3
v_call: TRBV5-1
d_call: NA
clone_size: NA

cdr3_nt: TGTGCCAGCAGCGAAGGGGGAGTGGGAGGCTACACCTTC
cdr3_aa: CASSEGGVGGYTF
j_call: TRBJ1-2
v_call: TRBV2
d_call: NA
clone_size: NA

cdr3_nt: TGTGCCAGCAGTTACGGACAGATGGGAAACACCATATATTTT
cdr3_aa: CASSYGQMGNTIYF
j_call: TRBJ1-3
v_call: TRBV6-5
d_call: NA
clone_size: once

cdr3_nt: TGTGCCTGTTTGGCCGGTGGAAACACCATATATTTT
cdr3_aa: CACLAGGNTIYF
j_call: TRBJ1-3
v_call: TRBV30
d_call: NA
clone_size: once

cdr3_nt: TGCGCCAGCAGCTCGATGGGACAGGGTACCGGGGAGCTGTTTTTT
cdr3_aa: CASSSMGQGTGELFF
j_call: TRBJ2-2
v_call: TRBV5-1
d_call: TRBD1
clone_size: NA

cdr3_nt: TGTGCCAGCAGCTTGGGTCTAGCGGGGGGCGCAGATACGCAGTATTTT
cdr3_aa: CASSLGLAGGADTQYF
j_call: TRBJ2-3
v_call: TRBV5-4
d_call: TRBD2
clone_size: NA

cdr3_nt: TGTGCCAGCAGGCGATGGAATATGGGCTACACCTTC
cdr3_aa: CASRRWNMGYTF
j_call: TRBJ1-2
v_call: TRBV6-5
d_call: NA
clone_size: NA

cdr3_nt: TGTGCCAGTAATAGGGACAGGTTGAACACTGAAGCTTTCTTT
cdr3_aa: CASNRDRLNTEAFF
j_call: TRBJ1-1
v_call: TRBV19
d_call: TRBD1
clone_size: NA

cdr3_nt: TGTGCCAGCAGTGATGGCGCAGGGAATCAGCCCCAGCATTTT
cdr3_aa: CASSDGAGNQPQHF
j_call: TRBJ1-5
v_call: TRBV2
d_call: NA
clone_size: NA

cdr3_nt: TGTGCCAGCAGCGAGGACACCAGCACAGATACGCAGTATTTT
cdr3_aa: CASSEDTSTDTQYF
j_call: TRBJ2-3
v_call: TRBV9
d_call: NA
clone_size: once

cdr3_nt: TGTGCCTGGAGTCACTCGGGACAGTTAAGCAATCAGCCCCAGCATTTT
cdr3_aa: CAWSHSGQLSNQPQHF
j_call: TRBJ1-5
v_call: TRBV30
d_call: TRBD1
clone_size: NA

cdr3_nt: TGTGCCAGCAGAGGGGATAGGGACTCCTACAATGAGCAGTTCTTC
cdr3_aa: CASRGDRDSYNEQFF
j_call: TRBJ2-1
v_call: TRBV21-1
d_call: NA
clone_size: NA

cdr3_nt: TGTGCCTGGGGAAAAAGGACAGGGCCAATAATGAACACTGAAGCTTTCTTT
cdr3_aa: CAWGKRTGPIMNTEAFF
j_call: TRBJ1-1
v_call: TRBV30
d_call: TRBD1
clone_size: NA

cdr3_nt: TGTGCCAGCAGCCAAGTCCTAGCTCCTAATGAAAAACTGTTTTTT
cdr3_aa: CASSQVLAPNEKLFF
j_call: TRBJ1-4
v_call: TRBV3-1/TRBV3-2
d_call: NA
clone_size: NA

cdr3_nt: TGTGCTAGTGGTTTGAGACAGGACGGGTATAATTCACCCCTCCACTTT
cdr3_aa: CASGLRQDGYNSPLHF
j_call: TRBJ1-6
v_call: TRBV12-5
d_call: NA
clone_size: NA

cdr3_nt: TGTGCCAGCAGTTTGAGAGACCCCCGTGGGGATTCACCCCTCCACTTT
cdr3_aa: CASSLRDPRGDSPLHF
j_call: TRBJ1-6
v_call: TRBV27
d_call: NA
clone_size: once

cdr3_nt: TGCAGCGTTGAAACGGGGTCAAGTGGCTACACCTTC
cdr3_aa: CSVETGSSGYTF
j_call: TRBJ1-2
v_call: TRBV29-1
d_call: NA
clone_size: NA

cdr3_nt: TGCGCCAGCAGCCTTCGACCGACAGGGCGGAACTATGGCTACACCTTC
cdr3_aa: CASSLRPTGRNYGYTF
j_call: TRBJ1-2
v_call: TRBV5-1
d_call: TRBD1
clone_size: NA

cdr3_nt: TGCGCCAGCAGCCAAGGGTCCGGGGTTTGGGCAGATACGCAGTATTTT
cdr3_aa: CASSQGSGVWADTQYF
j_call: TRBJ2-3
v_call: TRBV4-3
d_call: NA
clone_size: NA

cdr3_nt: TGTGCCAGCCGCTCGGGGGGCCCAGCCAAAAACATTCAGTACTTC
cdr3_aa: CASRSGGPAKNIQYF
j_call: TRBJ2-4
v_call: TRBV27
d_call: NA
clone_size: NA

cdr3_nt: TGTGCCAGCAGCAAAGACTACAGGGGGAAAAACATTCAGTACTTC
cdr3_aa: CASSKDYRGKNIQYF
j_call: TRBJ2-4
v_call: TRBV21-1
d_call: NA
clone_size: NA

cdr3_nt: TGTGCCAGCAGCCAAGTAACTTTAGGTGAAGCTTTCTTT
cdr3_aa: CASSQVTLGEAFF
j_call: TRBJ1-1
v_call: TRBV3-1/TRBV3-2
d_call: NA
clone_size: NA

cdr3_nt: TGTGCCAGCAGGGGGCAGAGGGGCTCCTACAATGAGCAGTTCTTC
cdr3_aa: CASRGQRGSYNEQFF
j_call: TRBJ2-1
v_call: TRBV7-8
d_call: NA
clone_size: NA

cdr3_nt: TGTGCCAGTACGACAGGGGTCCATAATTCACCCCTCCACTTT
cdr3_aa: CASTTGVHNSPLHF
j_call: TRBJ1-6
v_call: TRBV19
d_call: TRBD1
clone_size: NA